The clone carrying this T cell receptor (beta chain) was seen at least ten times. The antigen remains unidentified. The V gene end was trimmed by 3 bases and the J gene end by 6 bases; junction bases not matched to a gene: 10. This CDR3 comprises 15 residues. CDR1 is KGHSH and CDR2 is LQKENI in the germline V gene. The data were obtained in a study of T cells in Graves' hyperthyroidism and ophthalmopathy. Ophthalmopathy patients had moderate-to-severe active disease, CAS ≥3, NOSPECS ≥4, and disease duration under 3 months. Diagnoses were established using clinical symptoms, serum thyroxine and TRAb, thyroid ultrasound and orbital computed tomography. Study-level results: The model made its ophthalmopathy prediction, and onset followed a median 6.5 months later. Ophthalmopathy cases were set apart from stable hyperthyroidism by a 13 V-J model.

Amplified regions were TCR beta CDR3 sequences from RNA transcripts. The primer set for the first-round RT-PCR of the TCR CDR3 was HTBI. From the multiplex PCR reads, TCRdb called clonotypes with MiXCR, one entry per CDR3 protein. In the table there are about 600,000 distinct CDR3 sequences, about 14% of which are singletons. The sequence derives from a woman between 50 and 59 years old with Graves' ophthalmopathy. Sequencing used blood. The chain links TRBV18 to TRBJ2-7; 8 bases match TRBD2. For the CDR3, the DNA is TGTGCCAGCTCACCTAATCGGGAGGGCCGGGCCGAGCAGTACTTC. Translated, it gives CASSPNREGRAEQYF.